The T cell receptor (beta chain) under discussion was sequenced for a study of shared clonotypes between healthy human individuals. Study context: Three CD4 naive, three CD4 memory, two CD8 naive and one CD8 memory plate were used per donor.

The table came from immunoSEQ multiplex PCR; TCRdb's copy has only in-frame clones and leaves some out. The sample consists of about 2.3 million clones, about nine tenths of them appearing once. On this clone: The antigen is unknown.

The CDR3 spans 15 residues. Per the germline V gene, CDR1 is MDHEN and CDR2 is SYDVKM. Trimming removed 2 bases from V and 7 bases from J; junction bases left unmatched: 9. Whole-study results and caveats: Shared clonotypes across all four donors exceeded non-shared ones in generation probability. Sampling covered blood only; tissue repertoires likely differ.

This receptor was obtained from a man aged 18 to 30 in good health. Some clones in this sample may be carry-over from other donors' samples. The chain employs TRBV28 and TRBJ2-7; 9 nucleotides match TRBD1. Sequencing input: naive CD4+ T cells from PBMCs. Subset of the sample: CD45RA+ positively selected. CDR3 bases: TGTGCCAGCAGTTTAGCACAGGGGGCGCTGGGAGAGCAGTACTTC. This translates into CASSLAQGALGEQYF.